These 26 T cell receptor beta chains came from one sample sequenced in a study of T cell responses to AZD1222 COVID-19 vaccine. The protocol was immunoSEQ multiplex PCR, while the TCRdb copy is restricted to in-frame clones and leaves out a portion. Seen here are about 150,000 clones, over 90% observed once, and the top ten hold about 1.6%. Sequenced here: peripheral blood, sampled 28 days after the second AZD1222 dose. The receptors here all came from an adult who received the AZD1222 COVID-19 vaccine.

This chain connects TRBV28 to TRBJ2-7, with D tentatively TRBD1 or TRBD2 (5 bases each). This CDR3 region has 13 residues. V was cut by 1 base and J by 3 bases, with 7 bases left in between. Germline V gene data show CDR1 as MDHEN and CDR2 as SYDVKM. The CDR3 region is CASSLLGRYEQYF. The DNA of the CDR3 is TGTGCCAGCAGTTTATTGGGACGCTACGAGCAGTACTTC.

The V call is TRBV5-8, the J call TRBJ1-5; no clear D gene. In germline, CDR1 is SGHTS, CDR2 YDEGEE. V lost 4 bases and J lost 6, with 8 bases in between. CDR3 length equals 12 residues. The CDR3 DNA reads TGTGCCAGCAGCCGGTTCTCTCAGCCCCAGCATTTT. This translates into CASSRFSQPQHF.

The rearrangement links TRBV9 to TRBJ1-2; TRBD1 matches 11 bases. CDR3 length: 17 residues. The germline gives CDR1 SGDLS, CDR2 YYNGEE. The V gene end was trimmed by 4 bases and the J gene end by 8 bases; junction bases not matched to a gene: 16. The CDR3 nucleotides read TGTGCCAGCAGCCCCATTGCCTTCGGACAGGGGGCTGGAGGCTACACCTTC. Amino acids: CASSPIAFGQGAGGYTF.

The J gene is TRBJ2-5, the V gene TRBV24-1; maybe TRBD2 (6 bases). The germline V gene has CDR1 KGHDR and CDR2 SFDVKD. Trimming took 4 bases from V and 2 from J, leaving 16 bases between them. CDR3 length equals 16 residues. The CDR3 here is CATSETRTRTQETQYF. The CDR3 DNA is TGTGCCACCAGTGAGACTAGGACACGTACTCAAGAGACCCAGTACTTC.

The V and J genes are TRBV5-6 and TRBJ1-2, with D tentatively TRBD1 (5 bases). Trimming took off 3 bases at V and 6 bases at J, with 15 bases between the two ends. The CDR3 contains 14 residues. Germline lookup yields CDR1 SGHDT and CDR2 YYEEEE. CDR3 residues: CASSSVWGEDGYTF. The CDR3 DNA reads as TGTGCCAGCAGCTCGGTGTGGGGGGAGGATGGCTACACCTTC. Based on the CDR3 plus reference TRBV5-6 and TRBJ1-2, the full variable domain is DAGVTQSPTHLIKTRGQQVTLRCSPKSGHDTVSWYQQALGQGPQFIFQYYEEEERQRGNFPDRFSGHQFPNYSSELNVNALLLGDSALYLCASSSVWGEDGYTFGSGTRLTVV.

The chain joins TRBV5-1 to TRBJ2-5, with 9 bases identical to TRBD1. CDR3 size: 15 residues. Trimming removed 4 bases from V and 4 bases from J; junction bases left unmatched: 8. Germline V CDR1 and CDR2: SGHRS, YFSETQ. The CDR3 sequence: CASSTGTGGVETQYF. CDR3 DNA: TGCGCCAGCAGCACGGGAACAGGGGGCGTAGAGACCCAGTACTTC. The whole variable domain, remainder taken from reference TRBV5-1 and TRBJ2-5, is KAGVTQTPRYLIKTRGQQVTLSCSPISGHRSVSWYQQTPGQGLQFLFEYFSETQRNKGNFPGRFSGRQFSNSRSEMNVSTLELGDSALYLCASSTGTGGVETQYFGPGTRLLVL.

The rearrangement links TRBV10-1 to TRBJ2-3; D gene uncertain. V dropped 0 bases and J dropped 4 bases, with 11 bases sitting between them. The CDR3 totals 15 residues. Germline values: CDR1 WNHNN, CDR2 SYGVQD (reference sequence). CDR3 nucleotide sequence: TGCGCCAGCAGTGAGTCGATCGGCAGGTCAGATACGCAGTATTTT. Its protein is CASSESIGRSDTQYF.

This clone was seen a single time. V usage is TRBV19 and J usage is TRBJ1-1; TRBD1 is a possible D gene (5 bases). The CDR3 loop spans 12 amino acids. Between the trimmed V and J ends, which lost 5 bases and 6 bases, there was a span of 10 bases. Germline V gene lookup returns CDR1 LNHDA and CDR2 SQIVND (reference sequence). The CDR3 DNA is TGTGCCAGTAGTCTGGGGGGTGCTGAAGCTTTCTTT. It yields the protein CASSLGGAEAFF.

The gene calls are TRBV2 and TRBJ1-3; tentative D call: TRBD1 (5 bases). Germline V lookup: CDR1 SNHLY, CDR2 FYNNEI. This CDR3 contains 14 residues. V lost 6 bases and J lost 0, with 9 bases in between. The CDR3 coding sequence is TGTGCCAGCAGACCCGGGGCCTCTGGAAACACCATATATTTT. Amino acid sequence: CASRPGASGNTIYF.

This chain uses TRBV3-1 (or the pseudogene TRBV3-2) with TRBJ1-1; D is unresolved. The length of the CDR3 is 15 residues. Germline V gives CDR1 LGHDT, CDR2 YNNKEL (reference sequence). V lost 3 bases and J 7 bases, leaving 18 bases between the germline ends. The CDR3 coding sequence is TGTGCCAGCAGCCAGGCCCCCATGATAGGAGGTGAAGCTTTCTTT. As protein: CASSQAPMIGGEAFF.

This chain links TRBV19 with TRBJ1-1, with D perhaps TRBD1 (6 bases). CDR1 LNHDA and CDR2 SQIVND come from the germline V gene (reference sequence). Trimming removed 2 bases at V and 3 bases at J, with 7 bases between. The length of the CDR3 is 13 residues. CDR3 nucleotides: TGTGCCAGTAGTATATACAGGGACACTGAAGCTTTCTTT. Translation gives CASSIYRDTEAFF.

V and J are TRBV28 and TRBJ2-1; 12 nucleotides line up with TRBD2. With V trimmed by 3 bases and J by 9 bases, 12 bases remained unmatched. The germline CDR1 and CDR2 sequences are MDHEN and SYDVKM. The CDR3 sequence is 17 residues long. For the CDR3, the DNA is TGTGCCAGCAGTTTTTTCCCTCTAGCGGGAGGGCAGGGTGAGCAGTTCTTC. It translates to CASSFFPLAGGQGEQFF. The entire variable domain, with the rest obtained from reference TRBV28 and TRBJ2-1, is as follows: DVKVTQSSRYLVKRTGEKVFLECVQDMDHENMFWYRQDPGLGLRLIYFSYDVKMKEKGDIPEGYSVSREKKERFSLILESASTNQTSMYLCASSFFPLAGGQGEQFFGPGTRLTVL.

This clone was found once. CDR3 DNA: TGTGCCAGCAGCTTAGTTCAGGGAGGCACTGAAGCTTTCTTT. The encoded protein is CASSLVQGGTEAFF. The chain couples TRBV7-9 to TRBJ1-1, with D possibly being TRBD1 (5 bases). Germline CDR1 SEHNR, CDR2 FQNEAQ (reference sequence). This CDR3 has 14 amino acids. The germline V and J ends were trimmed by 1 base and 4 bases, with 10 bases remaining between them.

The chain employs TRBV20-1 and TRBJ2-4; 7 bases fit TRBD2. The CDR3 loop spans 15 amino acids. Looked up from germline, CDR1 is DFQATT and CDR2 is SNEGSKA (reference sequence). Trimming at V came to 3 bases and at J to 1 base, leaving 6 bases not matched to a gene. This chain's CDR3 is CSASRLAKAKNIQYF. CDR3 bases: TGCAGTGCTAGTCGACTAGCTAAGGCCAAAAACATTCAGTACTTC.

The CDR3 here is CASTEGGGFLDEQFF. Here the CDR3 DNA reads TGTGCCAGCACCGAGGGAGGGGGCTTTTTGGATGAGCAGTTCTTC. The chain has TRBV7-3 and TRBJ2-1; perhaps D is TRBD1 or TRBD2 (7 bases each). CDR1 and CDR2 from the germline V gene are SGHTA and FQGTGA. This CDR3 is built from 15 residues. V was shortened by 7 bases and J by 8 bases, with 21 bases between the two germline ends.

The chain joins TRBV7-9 to TRBJ1-2; tentatively, D is TRBD1 (6 bases). Germline V CDR1 and CDR2: SEHNR, FQNEAQ (reference sequence). Trimming stripped 7 bases from V and 4 bases from J, with 10 bases between. CDR3 size: 12 residues. CDR3 region: CASTGGSYGYTF. The CDR3 DNA reads as TGTGCCAGCACGGGGGGCAGCTATGGCTACACCTTC.

This clone has just a few counts. The CDR3 nucleotides read TGTGCCAGCAGCTTGGATCGAAAGGGGGGTAACCCCTACGAGCAGTACTTC. It translates to CASSLDRKGGNPYEQYF. The chain uses TRBV5-5 and TRBJ2-7, with D perhaps TRBD1 or TRBD2 (6 bases each). The germline V and J ends were trimmed by 0 bases and 2 bases, with 18 bases remaining between them. The CDR3 is 17 residues long. The V gene's germline CDR1 is SGHKS and CDR2 YYEKEE (reference sequence).

This rearrangement joins TRBV2 to TRBJ2-3, with D tentatively TRBD1 (5 bases). Germline V lookup: CDR1 SNHLY, CDR2 FYNNEI. CDR3 length: 18 amino acids. V dropped 5 bases and J dropped 0 bases, with 21 bases sitting between them. This CDR3 reads CASSTWAYGAASTDTQYF. CDR3 coding DNA: TGTGCCAGCAGTACATGGGCTTATGGGGCGGCTAGCACAGATACGCAGTATTTT.

The V and J genes are TRBV6-5 and TRBJ2-1; D not resolved. The CDR3 has 14 amino acids. Trimming took 0 bases from V and 6 from J, leaving 9 bases between them. Germline V lookup: CDR1 MNHEY, CDR2 SVGAGI. The CDR3, as DNA: TGTGCCAGCAGTTACTCGCCTGGCCCCAATGAGCAGTTCTTC. This codes for CASSYSPGPNEQFF.

The chain links TRBV14 to TRBJ1-2, with D possibly matching TRBD1 (5 bases). V gave up 7 bases and J gave up 7 bases, with 19 bases separating them. The germline CDR1 and CDR2 sequences are SGHDN and FVKESK. This CDR3 comprises 14 residues. In DNA, the CDR3 is TGTGCCAGCACCCGACAGAGCCTACAGTCTGGCTACACCTTC. Translated: CASTRQSLQSGYTF.

This chain connects TRBV3-1 (or the pseudogene TRBV3-2) to TRBJ1-5; D ambiguous. Between the trimmed V and J ends, which lost 3 bases and 3 bases, there was a span of 3 bases. The CDR3 totals 12 residues. Germline lookup yields CDR1 LGHDT and CDR2 YNNKEL (reference sequence). In DNA, the CDR3 is TGTGCCAGCAGCCATGCCAATCAGCCCCAGCATTTT. Translated: CASSHANQPQHF.

This clone was recorded a few times. The V and J genes are TRBV5-1 and TRBJ2-2, with D perhaps matching TRBD1 or TRBD2 (5 bases each). Germline V gene lookup returns CDR1 SGHRS and CDR2 YFSETQ. The CDR3 is made up of 18 amino acids. Trimming stripped 2 bases from V and 1 base from J, with 18 bases between. CDR3 residues: CASSFLPRGELNTGELFF. The CDR3 DNA is TGCGCCAGCAGCTTCCTACCCCGGGGCGAATTGAACACCGGGGAGCTGTTTTTT.

This chain connects TRBV7-6 to TRBJ1-1; 7 bases are a match to TRBD1. Germline loops: CDR1 SGHVS, CDR2 FNYEAQ. This CDR3 region has 15 residues. V was clipped by 5 bases and J by 1 base; unmatched bases: 7. DNA of the CDR3: TGTGCCAGCAGCCCAGGGACAGAACCGAACACTGAAGCTTTCTTT. Translating gives CASSPGTEPNTEAFF.

The rearrangement joins TRBV5-5 to TRBJ2-7, with 7 bases aligning to TRBD2. This CDR3 contains 15 residues. V shed 4 bases and J 5 bases; nucleotides not matched to a gene: 12. CDR1 is SGHKS and CDR2 is YYEKEE in the germline V gene (reference sequence). CDR3 DNA sequence: TGTGCCAGCAGCGGGACGGCGGGAGCTTCCCACGAGCAGTACTTC. Protein product: CASSGTAGASHEQYF.

This clone was counted once. The V and J genes are TRBV11-2 and TRBJ2-6, with D possibly matching TRBD2 (5 bases). The CDR3 covers 16 residues. V lost 5 bases and J 0 bases, leaving 11 bases between the germline ends. From germline, CDR1 is SGHAT and CDR2 FQNNGV. CDR3 nucleotides: TGTGCCAGCAGCGTAAGAGGACTCTCTGGGGCCAACGTCCTGACTTTC. This translates into CASSVRGLSGANVLTF.

The chain is built from TRBV15 and TRBJ2-1; a possible D gene is TRBD2 (5 bases). This CDR3 contains 14 residues. Germline V CDR1 and CDR2: LNHNV, YYDKDF (reference sequence). V was trimmed by 5 bases and J by 8 bases, leaving 16 bases between them. The CDR3 is CATSPFTGYYEQFF. CDR3 DNA sequence: TGTGCCACCAGCCCTTTTACGGGATATTATGAGCAGTTCTTC.